The clone carrying this T cell receptor (beta chain) showed up just a few times. V was pared by 7 bases and J by 11 bases, with 19 bases of the junction left unmatched. The germline gives CDR1 SNHLY, CDR2 FYNNEI. CDR3 length equals 16 residues. TCRdb ran MiXCR on the RACE reads and lists one entry per CDR3 protein. The data hold about 82,000 distinct CDR3 sequences, with 6.5% to 8% observed a single time. The data are from a study of human T cells and chemical hapten exposure. Time point meaning: patch test 2, 6 weeks after DPC sensitization. Treatment reported: therapeutic diphenylcyclopropenone sensitization with weekly scalp DPC. Patients had alopecia, were aged 18 to 70, and were not pregnant.

This receptor was taken from a woman aged 30 to 39 with alopecia areata. Some clones in this sample may be carry-over from other donors' samples. Sequencing was performed on whole blood, taken in connection with sensitization to the hapten diphenylcyclopropenone (DPC). The rearrangement joins TRBV2 to TRBJ1-1; the match to TRBD1 covers 10 bases. The CDR3: CASIPRTGTGVIVAFF. CDR3 nucleotides: TGTGCCAGCATTCCTCGGACGGGGACAGGGGTTATTGTGGCTTTCTTT. Full variable domain (remainder filled in from reference TRBV2 and TRBJ1-1): EPEVTQTPSHQVTQMGQEVILRCVPISNHLYFYWYRQILGQKVEFLVSFYNNEISEKSEIFDDQFSVERPDGSNFTLKIRSTKLEDSAMYFCASIPRTGTGVIVAFFGQGTRLTVV.